This T cell receptor beta chain was identified during a study of shared clonotypes between healthy human individuals. The assay used deep level. Sorted-subset replicate PCR reactions were performed with about 200 ng DNA, corresponding to roughly 30,000 T cell genomes. Generated by immunoSEQ multiplex PCR, the TCRdb table keeps only in-frame clones and is missing some. This sample has over 2 million clones, with 92% found just once. The CDR3 spans 17 residues. Per the germline V gene, CDR1 is SGHDT and CDR2 is YYEEEE. V gave up 2 bases and J gave up 2 bases, with 18 bases separating them. In the CD4+ fraction, cells were divided into CD45RA+ naive and CD45RA-negative memory subsets.

The chain recombines TRBV5-6 with TRBJ2-3; the D is unclear. Sequenced: naive CD4+ T cells from PBMCs. Specified subset: CD45RA+ positively selected. This clonotype was sampled from a man in his late teens or twenties in good health. Some clones in this sample may be carry-over from other donors' samples. The DNA of the CDR3 is TGTGCCAGCAGCTTTCTCTCTCTCTCGAAACACACAGATACGCAGTATTTT. Translating gives CASSFLSLSKHTDTQYF.